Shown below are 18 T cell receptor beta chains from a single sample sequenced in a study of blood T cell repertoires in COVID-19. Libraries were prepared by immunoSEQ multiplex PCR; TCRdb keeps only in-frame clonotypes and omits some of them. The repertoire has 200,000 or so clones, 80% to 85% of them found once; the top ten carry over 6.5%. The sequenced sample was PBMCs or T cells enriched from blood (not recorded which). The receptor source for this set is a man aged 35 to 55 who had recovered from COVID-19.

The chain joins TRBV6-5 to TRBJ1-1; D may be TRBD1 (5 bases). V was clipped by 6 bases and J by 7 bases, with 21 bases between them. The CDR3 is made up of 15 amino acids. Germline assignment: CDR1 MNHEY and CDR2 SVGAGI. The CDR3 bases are TGTGCCAGCAGCATCGGGGGGGTCACCATTCATGAAGCTTTCTTT. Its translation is CASSIGGVTIHEAFF.

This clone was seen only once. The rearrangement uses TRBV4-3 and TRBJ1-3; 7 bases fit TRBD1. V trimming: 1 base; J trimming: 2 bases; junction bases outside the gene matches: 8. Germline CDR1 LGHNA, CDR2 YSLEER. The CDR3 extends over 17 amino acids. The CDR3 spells CASSQALRGQTGNTIYF. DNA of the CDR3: TGCGCCAGCAGCCAAGCATTGAGGGGGCAAACTGGAAACACCATATATTTT.

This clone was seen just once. Written as DNA, the CDR3 is TGTGCCACCGCCCCCTCCCTAGATAACTATGGCTACACCTTC. This encodes CATAPSLDNYGYTF. The V gene is TRBV15, the J gene TRBJ1-2; D gene ambiguous. The CDR3 sequence is 14 residues long. Germline CDR1 and CDR2: LNHNV and YYDKDF (reference sequence). With 8 bases removed from V and 1 base from J, the gap between germline ends came to 14 bases.

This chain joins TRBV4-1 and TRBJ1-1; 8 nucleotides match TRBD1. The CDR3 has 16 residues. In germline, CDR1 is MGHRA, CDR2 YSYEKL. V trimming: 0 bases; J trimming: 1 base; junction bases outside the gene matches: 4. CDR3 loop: CASSQDPGTGNTEAFF. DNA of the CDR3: TGCGCCAGCAGCCAAGATCCCGGGACAGGGAACACTGAAGCTTTCTTT.

In nucleotides, the CDR3 is TGCGCCACCCAAAAATCGGGACTAGCGAGCACAGATACGCAGTATTTT. Translated: CATQKSGLASTDTQYF. The rearrangement uses TRBV5-1 and TRBJ2-3; 10 nucleotides line up with TRBD2. V trimming: 9 bases; J trimming: 0 bases; junction bases outside the gene matches: 10. This CDR3 contains 16 residues. CDR1 SGHRS and CDR2 YFSETQ come from the germline V gene.

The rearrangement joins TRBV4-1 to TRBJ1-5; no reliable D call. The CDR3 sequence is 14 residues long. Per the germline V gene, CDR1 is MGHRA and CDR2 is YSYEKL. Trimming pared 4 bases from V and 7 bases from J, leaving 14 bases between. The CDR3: CASSPERRRQPQHF. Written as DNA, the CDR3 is TGCGCCAGCAGCCCAGAGAGGAGGAGGCAGCCCCAGCATTTT.

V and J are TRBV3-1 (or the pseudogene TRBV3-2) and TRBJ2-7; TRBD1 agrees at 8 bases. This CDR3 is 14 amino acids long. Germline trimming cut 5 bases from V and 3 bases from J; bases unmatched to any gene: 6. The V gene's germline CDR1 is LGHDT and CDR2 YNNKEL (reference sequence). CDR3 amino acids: CASSSRTGSYEQYF. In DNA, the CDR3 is TGTGCCAGCAGCTCTCGGACAGGGAGCTACGAGCAGTACTTC.

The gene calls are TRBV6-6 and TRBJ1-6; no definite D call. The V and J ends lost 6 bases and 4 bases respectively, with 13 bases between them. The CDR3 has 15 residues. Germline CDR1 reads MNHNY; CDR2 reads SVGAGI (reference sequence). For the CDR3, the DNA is TGTGCCAGCAGCGAGGGAGGGAAATATAATTCACCCCTCCACTTT. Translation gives CASSEGGKYNSPLHF.

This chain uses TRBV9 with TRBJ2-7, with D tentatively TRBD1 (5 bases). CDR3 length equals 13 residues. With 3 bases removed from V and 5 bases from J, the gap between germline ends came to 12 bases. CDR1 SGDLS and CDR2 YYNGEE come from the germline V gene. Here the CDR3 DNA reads TGTGCCAGCAGCGATCGGACACTCAACGAGCAGTACTTC. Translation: CASSDRTLNEQYF. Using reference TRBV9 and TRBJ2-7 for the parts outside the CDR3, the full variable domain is DSGVTQTPKHLITATGQRVTLRCSPRSGDLSVYWYQQSLDQGLQFLIQYYNGEERAKGNILERFSAQQFPDLHSELNLSSLELGDSALYFCASSDRTLNEQYFGPGTRLTVT.

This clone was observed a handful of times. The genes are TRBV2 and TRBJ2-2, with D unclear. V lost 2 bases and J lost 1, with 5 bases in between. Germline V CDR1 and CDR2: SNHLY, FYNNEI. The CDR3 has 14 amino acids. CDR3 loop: CASSEYRNTGELFF. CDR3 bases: TGTGCCAGCAGTGAATACAGGAACACCGGGGAGCTGTTTTTT.

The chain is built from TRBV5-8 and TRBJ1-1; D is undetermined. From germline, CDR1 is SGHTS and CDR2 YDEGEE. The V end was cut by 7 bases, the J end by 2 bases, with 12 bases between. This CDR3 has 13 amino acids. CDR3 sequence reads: CASWRGFNTEAFF. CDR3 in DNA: TGTGCCAGCTGGCGGGGATTCAACACTGAAGCTTTCTTT.

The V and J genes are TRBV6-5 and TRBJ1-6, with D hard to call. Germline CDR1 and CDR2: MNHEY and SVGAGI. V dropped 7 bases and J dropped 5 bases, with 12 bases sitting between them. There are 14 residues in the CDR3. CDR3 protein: CASKVELNNSPLHF. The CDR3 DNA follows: TGTGCCAGCAAGGTGGAGCTTAATAATTCACCCCTCCACTTT.

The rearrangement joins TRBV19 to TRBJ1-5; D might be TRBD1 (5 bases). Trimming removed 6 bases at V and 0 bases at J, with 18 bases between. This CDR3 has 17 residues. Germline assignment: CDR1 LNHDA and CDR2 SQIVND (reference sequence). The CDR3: CASSPALTADSNQPQHF. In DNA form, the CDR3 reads TGTGCCAGTAGCCCCGCCTTGACAGCCGATAGCAATCAGCCCCAGCATTTT.

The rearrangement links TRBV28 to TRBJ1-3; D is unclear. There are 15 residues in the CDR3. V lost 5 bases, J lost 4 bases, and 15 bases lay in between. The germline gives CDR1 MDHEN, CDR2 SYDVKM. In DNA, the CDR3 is TGTGCCAGCAGTGACGGCGGTTCTTCGGGAAACACCATATATTTT. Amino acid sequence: CASSDGGSSGNTIYF.

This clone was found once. The CDR3 protein is CASSPRQGRGNIQYF. CDR3 sequence (DNA): TGTGCCAGCAGCCCACGACAGGGTAGGGGAAACATTCAGTACTTC. The chain recombines TRBV7-6 with TRBJ2-4, with 7 bases fitting TRBD1. CDR1 is SGHVS and CDR2 is FNYEAQ in the germline V gene. Unmatched junction bases numbered 10, after V lost 5 bases and J lost 6 bases. The CDR3 runs to 15 residues.

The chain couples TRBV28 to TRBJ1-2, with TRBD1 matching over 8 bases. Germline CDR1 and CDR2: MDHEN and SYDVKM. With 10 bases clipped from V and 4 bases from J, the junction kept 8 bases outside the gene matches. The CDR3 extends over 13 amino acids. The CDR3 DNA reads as TGTGCCACAAAGACGGACAGGGCCTATGGCTACACCTTC. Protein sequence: CATKTDRAYGYTF.

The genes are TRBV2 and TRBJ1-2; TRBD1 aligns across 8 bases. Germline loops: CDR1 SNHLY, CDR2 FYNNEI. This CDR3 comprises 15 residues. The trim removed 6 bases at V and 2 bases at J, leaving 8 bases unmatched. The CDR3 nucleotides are TGTGCCAGCAGCGCGGACAGGGACGAGAACTATGGCTACACCTTC. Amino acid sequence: CASSADRDENYGYTF.

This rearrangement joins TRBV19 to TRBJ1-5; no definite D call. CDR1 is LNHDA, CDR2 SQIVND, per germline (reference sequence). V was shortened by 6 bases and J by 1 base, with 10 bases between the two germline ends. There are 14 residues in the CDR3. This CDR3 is CASRVPESNQPQHF. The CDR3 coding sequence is TGTGCCAGTAGGGTCCCAGAAAGCAATCAGCCCCAGCATTTT.